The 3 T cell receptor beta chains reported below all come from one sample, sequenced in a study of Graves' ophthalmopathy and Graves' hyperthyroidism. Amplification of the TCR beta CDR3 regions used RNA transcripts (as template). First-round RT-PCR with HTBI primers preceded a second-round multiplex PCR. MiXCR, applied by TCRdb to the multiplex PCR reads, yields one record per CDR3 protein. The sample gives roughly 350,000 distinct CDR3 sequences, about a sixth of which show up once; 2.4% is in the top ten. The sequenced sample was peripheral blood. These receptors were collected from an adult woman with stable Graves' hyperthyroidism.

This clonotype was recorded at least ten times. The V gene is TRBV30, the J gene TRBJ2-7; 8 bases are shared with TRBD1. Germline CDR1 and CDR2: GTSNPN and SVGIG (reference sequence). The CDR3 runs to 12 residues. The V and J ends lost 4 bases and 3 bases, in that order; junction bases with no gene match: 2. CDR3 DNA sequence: TGTGCCTGGAACAGGGGGAACTACGAGCAGTACTTC. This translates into CAWNRGNYEQYF.

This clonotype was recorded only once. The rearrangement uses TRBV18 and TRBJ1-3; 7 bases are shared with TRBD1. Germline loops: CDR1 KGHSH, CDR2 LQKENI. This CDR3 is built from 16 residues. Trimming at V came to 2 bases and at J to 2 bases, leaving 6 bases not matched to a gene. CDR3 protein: CASSPSSRGTGNTIYF. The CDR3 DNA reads TGTGCCAGCTCACCAAGTTCCAGGGGGACTGGAAACACCATATATTTT.

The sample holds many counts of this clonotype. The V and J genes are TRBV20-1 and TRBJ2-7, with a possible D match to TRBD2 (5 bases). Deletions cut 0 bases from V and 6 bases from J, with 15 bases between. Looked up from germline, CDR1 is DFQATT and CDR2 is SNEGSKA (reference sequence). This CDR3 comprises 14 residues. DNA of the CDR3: TGCAGTGCTAGAGATAGCGCAGCGCTCAGCGAGCAGTACTTC. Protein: CSARDSAALSEQYF.